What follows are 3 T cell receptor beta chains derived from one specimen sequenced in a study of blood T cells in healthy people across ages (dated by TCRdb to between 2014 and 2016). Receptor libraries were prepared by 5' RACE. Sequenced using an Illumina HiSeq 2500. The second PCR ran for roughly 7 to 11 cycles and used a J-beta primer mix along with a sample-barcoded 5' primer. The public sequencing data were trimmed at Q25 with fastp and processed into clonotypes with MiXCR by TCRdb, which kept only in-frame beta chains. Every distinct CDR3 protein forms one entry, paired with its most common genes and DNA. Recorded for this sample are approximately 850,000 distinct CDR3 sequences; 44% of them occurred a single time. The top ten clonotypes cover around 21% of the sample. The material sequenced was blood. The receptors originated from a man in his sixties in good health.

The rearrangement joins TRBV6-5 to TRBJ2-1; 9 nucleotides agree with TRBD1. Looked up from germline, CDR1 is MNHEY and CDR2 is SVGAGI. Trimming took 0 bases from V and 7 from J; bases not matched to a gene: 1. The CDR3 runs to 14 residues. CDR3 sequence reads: CASSYSGTGNEQFF. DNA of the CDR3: TGTGCCAGCAGTTACTCGGGGACAGGGAATGAGCAGTTCTTC.

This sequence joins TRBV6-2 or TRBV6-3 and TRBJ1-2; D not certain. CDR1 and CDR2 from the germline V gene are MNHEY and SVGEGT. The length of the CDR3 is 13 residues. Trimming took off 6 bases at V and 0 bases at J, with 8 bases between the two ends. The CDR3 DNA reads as TGTGCCAGCAGACCAGGAGCTAACTATGGCTACACCTTC. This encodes CASRPGANYGYTF.

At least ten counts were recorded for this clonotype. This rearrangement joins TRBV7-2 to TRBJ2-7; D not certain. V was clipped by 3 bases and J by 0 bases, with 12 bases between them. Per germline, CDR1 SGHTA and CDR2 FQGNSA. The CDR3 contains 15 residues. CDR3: CASSFPGPYSYEQYF. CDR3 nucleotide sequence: TGTGCCAGCAGCTTTCCCGGGCCCTACTCCTACGAGCAGTACTTC.